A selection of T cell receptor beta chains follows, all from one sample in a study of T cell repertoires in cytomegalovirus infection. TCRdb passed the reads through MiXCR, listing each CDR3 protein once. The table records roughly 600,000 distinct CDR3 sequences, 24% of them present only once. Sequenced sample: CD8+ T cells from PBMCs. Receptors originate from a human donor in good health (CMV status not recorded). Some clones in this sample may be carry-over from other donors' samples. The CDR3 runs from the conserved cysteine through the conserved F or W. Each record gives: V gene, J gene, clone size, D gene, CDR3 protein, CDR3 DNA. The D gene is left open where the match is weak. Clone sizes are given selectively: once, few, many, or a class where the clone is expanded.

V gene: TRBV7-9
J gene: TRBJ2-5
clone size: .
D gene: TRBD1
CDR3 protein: CASSLPPRDRGRQETQYF
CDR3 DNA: TGTGCCAGCAGCTTACCACCCCGGGACAGGGGGCGACAAGAGACCCAGTACTTC

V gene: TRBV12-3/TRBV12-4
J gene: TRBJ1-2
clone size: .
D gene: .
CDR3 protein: CAISLGDIYGYTF
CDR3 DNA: TGTGCCATTTCTCTCGGGGATATCTATGGCTACACCTTC

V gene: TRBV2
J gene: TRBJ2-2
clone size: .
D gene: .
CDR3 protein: CTSSEKIPTGELFF
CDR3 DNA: TGTACCAGCAGTGAAAAGATACCCACCGGGGAGCTGTTTTTT

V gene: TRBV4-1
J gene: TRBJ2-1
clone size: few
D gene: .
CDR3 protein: CASSPTPEEGYEQFF
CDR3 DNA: TGCGCCAGCAGCCCGACCCCGGAGGAGGGCTATGAGCAGTTCTTC

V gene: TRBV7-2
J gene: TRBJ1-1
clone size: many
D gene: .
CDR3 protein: CASSLVPLAGIATEAFF
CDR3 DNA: TGTGCCAGCAGCTTAGTCCCTTTAGCAGGGATTGCGACTGAAGCTTTCTTT

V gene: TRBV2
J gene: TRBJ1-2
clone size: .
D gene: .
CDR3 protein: CASTGTLANYGYTF
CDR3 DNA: TGTGCCAGCACCGGGACATTAGCTAACTATGGCTACACCTTC

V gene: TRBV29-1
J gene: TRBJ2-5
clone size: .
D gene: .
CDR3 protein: CSRAETQYF
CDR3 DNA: TGCAGCCGTGCGGAGACCCAGTACTTC

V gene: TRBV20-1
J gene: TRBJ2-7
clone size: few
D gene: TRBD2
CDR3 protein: CSAMGTSGGSQPSYEQYF
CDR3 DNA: TGCAGTGCTATGGGGACTAGCGGGGGGAGTCAGCCCTCCTACGAGCAGTACTTC

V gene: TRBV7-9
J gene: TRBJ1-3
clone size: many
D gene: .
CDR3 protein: CASRDSSGNTIYF
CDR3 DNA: TGTGCCAGCAGGGACAGTTCTGGAAACACCATATATTTT

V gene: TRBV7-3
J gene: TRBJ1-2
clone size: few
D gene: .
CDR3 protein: CASSSVGRDGYTF
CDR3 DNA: TGTGCCAGCAGCTCCGTTGGGCGGGATGGCTACACCTTC

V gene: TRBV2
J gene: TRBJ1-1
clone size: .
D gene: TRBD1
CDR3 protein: CAIRDRGLKNTEAFF
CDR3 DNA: TGTGCCATCCGGGACAGGGGGCTTAAGAACACTGAAGCTTTCTTT

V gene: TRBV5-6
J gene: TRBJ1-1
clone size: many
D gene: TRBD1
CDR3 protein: CASSFSRGLMNTEAFF
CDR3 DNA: TGTGCCAGCAGCTTTAGTAGGGGGCTCATGAACACTGAAGCTTTCTTT

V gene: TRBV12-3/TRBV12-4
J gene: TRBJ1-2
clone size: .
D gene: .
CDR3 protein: CASSLENLYLITF
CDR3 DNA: TGTGCCAGCAGTTTAGAGAACCTTTATCTTATCACCTTC

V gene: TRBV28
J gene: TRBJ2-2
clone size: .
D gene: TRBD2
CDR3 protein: CASTPVGRVGGELFF
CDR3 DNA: TGTGCCAGCACTCCCGTTGGGAGGGTAGGCGGGGAGCTGTTTTTT

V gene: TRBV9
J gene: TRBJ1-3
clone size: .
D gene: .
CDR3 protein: CASSGTLEDTIYF
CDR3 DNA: TGTGCCAGCAGTGGGACGCTTGAGGACACCATATATTTT

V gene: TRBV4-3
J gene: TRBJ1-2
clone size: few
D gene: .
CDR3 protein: CASSQDRGSYGYTF
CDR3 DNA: TGCGCCAGCAGCCAAGATCGAGGGTCCTATGGCTACACCTTC

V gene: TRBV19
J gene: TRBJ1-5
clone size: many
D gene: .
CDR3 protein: CASSPGDYSNQPQHF
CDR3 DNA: TGTGCCAGTAGTCCCGGGGATTATAGCAATCAGCCCCAGCATTTT

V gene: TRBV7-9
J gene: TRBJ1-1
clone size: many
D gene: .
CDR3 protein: CASSLYPEAFF
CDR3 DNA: TGTGCCAGCAGCTTATACCCTGAAGCTTTCTTT

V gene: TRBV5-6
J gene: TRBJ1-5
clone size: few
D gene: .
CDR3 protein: CASSSSGTRIDQPQHF
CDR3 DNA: TGTGCCAGCAGCTCCTCCGGGACACGAATAGATCAGCCCCAGCATTTT

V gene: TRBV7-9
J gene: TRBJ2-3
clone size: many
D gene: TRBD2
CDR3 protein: CASSSGIAGGHETQYF
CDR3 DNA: TGTGCCAGCAGCTCCGGAATAGCGGGGGGTCACGAGACGCAGTATTTT

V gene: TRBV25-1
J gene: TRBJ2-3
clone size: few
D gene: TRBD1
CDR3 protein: CASSARDRGPWRDTQYF
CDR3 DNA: TGTGCCAGCAGTGCCAGGGACAGGGGCCCCTGGAGGGATACGCAGTATTTT

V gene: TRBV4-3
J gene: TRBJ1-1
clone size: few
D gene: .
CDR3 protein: CASSQEQLNTEAFF
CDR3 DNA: TGCGCCAGCAGCCAAGAACAGTTGAACACTGAAGCTTTCTTT

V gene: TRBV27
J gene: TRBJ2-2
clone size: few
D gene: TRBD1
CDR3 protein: CASSPSHRGGGELFF
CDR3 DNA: TGTGCCAGCAGCCCCTCGCACAGGGGTGGCGGGGAGCTGTTTTTT

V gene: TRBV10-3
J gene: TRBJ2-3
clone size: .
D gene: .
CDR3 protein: CAISEARGPQDTQYF
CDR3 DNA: TGTGCCATCAGTGAGGCCAGGGGACCACAAGATACGCAGTATTTT

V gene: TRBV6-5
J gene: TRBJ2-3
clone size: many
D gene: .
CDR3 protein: CASSLGGQATQYF
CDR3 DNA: TGTGCCAGCAGTCTCGGGGGGCAGGCTACGCAGTATTTT

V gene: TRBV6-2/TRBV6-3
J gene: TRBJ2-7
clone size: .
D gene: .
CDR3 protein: CASSYSSSRGEQYF
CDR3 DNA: TGTGCCAGCAGTTACTCGAGCTCCAGGGGAGAGCAGTACTTC

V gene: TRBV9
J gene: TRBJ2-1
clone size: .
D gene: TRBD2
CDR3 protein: CASSVLGLADNEQFF
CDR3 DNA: TGTGCCAGCAGCGTCTTGGGACTAGCGGACAATGAGCAGTTCTTC

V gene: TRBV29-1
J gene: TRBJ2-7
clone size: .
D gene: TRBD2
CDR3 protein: CSSGGGSENEQYF
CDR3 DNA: TGCAGCTCCGGGGGAGGGAGTGAAAACGAGCAGTACTTC

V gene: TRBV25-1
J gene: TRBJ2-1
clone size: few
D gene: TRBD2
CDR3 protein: CASSEYFSTGGGANNEQFF
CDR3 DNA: TGTGCCAGCAGTGAATATTTCTCCACGGGCGGGGGGGCCAACAATGAGCAGTTCTTC

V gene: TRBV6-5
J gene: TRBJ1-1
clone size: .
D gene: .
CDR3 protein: CASSRNGALLNTEAFF
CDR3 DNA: TGTGCCAGCAGCCGCAACGGGGCCTTATTGAACACTGAAGCTTTCTTT

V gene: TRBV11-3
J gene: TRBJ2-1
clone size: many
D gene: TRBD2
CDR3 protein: CASSLISGGNEQFF
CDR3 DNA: TGTGCCAGCAGCTTAATTAGCGGGGGTAATGAGCAGTTCTTC

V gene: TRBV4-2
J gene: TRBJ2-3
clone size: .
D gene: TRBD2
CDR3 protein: CASSPGTKADTQYF
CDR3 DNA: TGTGCCAGCAGCCCCGGGACTAAGGCAGATACGCAGTATTTT

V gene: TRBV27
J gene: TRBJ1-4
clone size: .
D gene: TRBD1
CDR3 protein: CASSIIAGRGYEKLFF
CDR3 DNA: TGTGCCAGCAGTATTATAGCCGGCAGGGGGTATGAAAAACTGTTTTTT

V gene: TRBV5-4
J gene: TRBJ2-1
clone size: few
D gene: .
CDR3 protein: CASSLEGGASYNEQFF
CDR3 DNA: TGTGCCAGCAGCTTGGAGGGGGGGGCCTCCTACAATGAGCAGTTCTTC